The sequence of this T cell receptor beta chain was determined in a study of radiotherapy plus CTLA-4 blockade in lung cancer. Assay: immunoSEQ multiplex PCR; the TCRdb copy retains only in-frame clones and omits some. The sample lists around 110,000 clones, 85% to 90% occurring once. Sequences were derived from peripheral blood, sampled from a patient treated with radiotherapy plus ipilimumab. This TCR derives from a human donor with non-small cell lung cancer that progressed on radiotherapy plus ipilimumab.

CDR3 in amino acids: CASSEWRETYNEQFF. The CDR3 bases are TGCGCCAGCAGTGAGTGGCGGGAGACGTACAATGAGCAGTTCTTC. The rearrangement links TRBV10-2 to TRBJ2-1; 7 nucleotides agree with TRBD2. The V and J ends lost 1 base and 4 bases, in that order; junction bases with no gene match: 4. The germline CDR1 and CDR2 sequences are WSHSY and SAAADI. The CDR3 extends over 15 amino acids.